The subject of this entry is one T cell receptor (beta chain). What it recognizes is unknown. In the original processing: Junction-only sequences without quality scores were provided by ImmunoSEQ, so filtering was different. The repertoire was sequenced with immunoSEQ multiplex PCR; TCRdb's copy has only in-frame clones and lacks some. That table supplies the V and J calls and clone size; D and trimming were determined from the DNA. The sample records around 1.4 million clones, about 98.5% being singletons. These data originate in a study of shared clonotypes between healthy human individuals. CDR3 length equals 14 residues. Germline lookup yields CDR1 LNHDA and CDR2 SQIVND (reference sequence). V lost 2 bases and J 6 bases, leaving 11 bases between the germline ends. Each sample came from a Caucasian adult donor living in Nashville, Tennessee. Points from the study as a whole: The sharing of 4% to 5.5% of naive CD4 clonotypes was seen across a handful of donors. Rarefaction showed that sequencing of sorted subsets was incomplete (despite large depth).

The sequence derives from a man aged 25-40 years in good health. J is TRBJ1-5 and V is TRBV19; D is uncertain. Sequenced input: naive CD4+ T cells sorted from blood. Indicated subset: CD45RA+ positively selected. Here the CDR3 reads CASSINPAVQPQHF. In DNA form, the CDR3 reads TGTGCCAGTAGTATAAACCCGGCTGTTCAGCCCCAGCATTTT.